This TCR beta chain was sequenced for a study of cytotoxic CD8 clonotypes in ibrutinib-treated CLL (dated by TCRdb to about 2021). Study-wide context: In this cohort, 15 or so patients were treatment-naive and fewer than 13 were relapsed/refractory, while roughly 17 had unmutated IGHV. Cryopreserved peripheral blood mononuclear cells were obtained before treatment, at response, and at either sustained remission or disease progression. Patients were still on ibrutinib when every remission and progressive disease sample was collected. On average, each sample had about 250,000 productive templates and 100,000 or so productive rearrangements. Longitudinal samples were obtainable from about 30% of the roughly 90 participants in the trial. Partial responses were observed in roughly 25 patients and complete responses in 2; after a median follow-up of 68 months, remission was maintained in 14 patients and progression was observed in about twelve. The response samples were drawn at a median of 12 months into treatment, with a range of about 6 to 36 months.

On this clone itself: The clone's antigen remains unknown. No clone much larger than this one lies a single base away; base qualities are absent.

Broader findings and caveats from the paper: Clonality increased at ibrutinib response, stayed stable in sustained remission, and fell back toward baseline at progression. Public clonotypes were found to be uncommon and were observed to contract or remain stable during treatment; the increase in clonality was shown to reflect expansion of private clonotypes at ibrutinib response. Lymph node repertoires were not examined, and the timing of sampling was not matched between patients in sustained remission and those whose disease progressed. At baseline, clonality was higher than in age-matched healthy donors and showed a strong correlation with circulating CD8+ T-cell counts.

On a MiSeq, deep resolution sequencing aimed for a depth between 1 in 1 million and 1 in 200,000 T cells, with each clonotype covered 10x on average. TCR beta libraries were generated with the immunoSEQ hsTCRB Kit. The authors' pipeline ran thus. The data were analyzed with ImmunoSEQ Analyzer and ImmunoSEQ Data Assistant, and V, D and J gene assignments followed IMGT definitions. Clonality, with values ranging from 0 to 1, was calculated as one minus the normalized Shannon entropy of productive rearrangement frequencies. Public clonotype analysis was restricted to overrepresented clonotypes comprising at least 0.05% of each patient's repertoire. Some twelve repertoires from age-matched healthy donors, obtained from immuneACCESS, served as clonality controls. In its TCRdb copy, this immuneACCESS table keeps in-frame sequences only and misses some clones. Where compared with another copy, unresolved V genes explain less than half of these, and the others have no known cause. V and J calls and clone size are those listed in that table; D and trimming were worked out from the DNA. Here the sample has 200,000 to 250,000 clones; more than 65% occur a single time. In total, the top ten clones hold roughly 5.9% of the sample.

This specimen's time point label, interpreted: 12 months on ibrutinib. About 2 micrograms of genomic DNA were extracted from cryopreserved PBMCs for TCR beta library preparation. High-throughput TCR beta sequencing was performed on longitudinal blood samples from CLL patients receiving ibrutinib monotherapy. The patients took part in an open-label, single-center phase 2 trial of ibrutinib monotherapy. The clonotype was recovered from a human donor with chronic lymphocytic leukemia. Sample: PBMCs, taken after 12 months of ibrutinib treatment.

The nucleotide sequence reads as follows: TGTGCCAGCAGTTACCTCCACAATAACAATGAGCAGTTCTTC. Translation gives CASSYLHNNNEQFF. This chain joins TRBV6-5 to TRBJ2-1; the D gene remains uncertain. The CDR3 measures 14 amino acids from cysteine to phenylalanine. Just CDR3 DNA is preserved here, 42 bases in frame from base 1. The V end loses 2 bases and the J end loses 5 bases, and a stretch of 10 bases separates them. Taken from the germline V gene, the CDR1 and CDR2 loops are MNHEY and SVGAGI.